This TCR beta chain came from a study of OX40 agonist ivuxolimab in advanced cancers. Study results and caveats: More expanded clones were seen, on average, in CD8+ T cells than in CD4+.

Sequencing used immunoSEQ multiplex PCR; TCRdb keeps in-frame clones, though not all of them. Here the sample spans fewer than 14,000 clones, less than 80% being singletons. This CDR3 contains 17 residues. With 0 bases clipped from V and 6 bases from J, the junction kept 12 bases outside the gene matches. Germline V gene sequence: CDR1 SGDLS, CDR2 YYNGEE. The sample holds a few counts of this clone. What it binds is not known. Sequencing used CD4+ or CD8+ T cells sorted from blood, obtained in a trial of the OX40 agonist ivuxolimab. The receptor's source is an adult with an advanced solid tumor such as melanoma, head and neck, liver or kidney cancer. The V gene is TRBV9, the J gene TRBJ2-7, with 10 positions matching TRBD2. CDR3 coding DNA: TGTGCCAGCAGCGTAGAAGGGACTAGCGACCCAGCTTCCGAGCAGTACTTC. This codes for CASSVEGTSDPASEQYF.